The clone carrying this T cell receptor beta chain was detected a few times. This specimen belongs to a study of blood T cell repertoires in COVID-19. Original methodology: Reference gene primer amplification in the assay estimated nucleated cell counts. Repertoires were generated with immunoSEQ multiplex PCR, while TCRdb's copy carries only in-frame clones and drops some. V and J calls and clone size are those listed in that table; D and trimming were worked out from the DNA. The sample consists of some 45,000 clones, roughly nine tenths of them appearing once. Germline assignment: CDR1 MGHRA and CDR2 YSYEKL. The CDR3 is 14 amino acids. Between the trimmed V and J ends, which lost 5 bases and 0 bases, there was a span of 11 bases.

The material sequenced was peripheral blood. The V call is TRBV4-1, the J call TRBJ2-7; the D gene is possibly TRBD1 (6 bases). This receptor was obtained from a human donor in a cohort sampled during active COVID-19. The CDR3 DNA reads TGCGCCAGCAGCTCTCGGACAGACTCCTACGAGCAGTACTTC. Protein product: CASSSRTDSYEQYF.